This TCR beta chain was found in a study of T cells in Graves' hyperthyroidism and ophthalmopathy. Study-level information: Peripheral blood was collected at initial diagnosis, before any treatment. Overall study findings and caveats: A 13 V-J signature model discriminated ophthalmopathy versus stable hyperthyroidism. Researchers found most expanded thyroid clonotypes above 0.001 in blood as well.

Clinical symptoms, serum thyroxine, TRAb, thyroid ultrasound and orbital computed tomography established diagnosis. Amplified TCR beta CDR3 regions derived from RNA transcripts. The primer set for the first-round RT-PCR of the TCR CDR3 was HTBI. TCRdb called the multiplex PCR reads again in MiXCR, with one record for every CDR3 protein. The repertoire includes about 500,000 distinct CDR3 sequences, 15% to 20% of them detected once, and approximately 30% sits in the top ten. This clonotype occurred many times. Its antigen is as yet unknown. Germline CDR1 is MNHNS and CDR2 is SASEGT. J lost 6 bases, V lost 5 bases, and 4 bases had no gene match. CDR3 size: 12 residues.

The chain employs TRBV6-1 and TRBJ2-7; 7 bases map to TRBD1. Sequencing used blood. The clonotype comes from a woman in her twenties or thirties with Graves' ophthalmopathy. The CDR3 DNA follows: TGTGCCAGCAGTTCTGACAGGGCCGAGCAGTACTTC. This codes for CASSSDRAEQYF.